One sample yielded the 10 T cell receptor beta chains listed below, sequenced in a study of identical twins. A single record per CDR3 protein comes from TCRdb applying MiXCR to the 5' RACE reads. The sample has roughly 190,000 distinct CDR3 sequences; around 15% are singletons. The sample also formed part of further work on T cells expressing NK-cell markers.

Sequences were obtained from CD8+ T cells sorted from blood. All receptors derive from a woman between 18 and 30 years old in good health.

A few counts support this clonotype. The chain uses TRBV20-1 and TRBJ1-1; tentatively, D is TRBD1 (5 bases). The CDR3 is made up of 12 amino acids. V gave up 1 base and J gave up 3 bases, with 6 bases separating them. CDR1 and CDR2 from the germline V gene are DFQATT and SNEGSKA (reference sequence). The CDR3 loop reads CSARGGDTEAFF. The CDR3 DNA reads as TGCAGTGCTAGAGGGGGCGACACTGAAGCTTTCTTT.

The chain recombines TRBV6-1 with TRBJ1-1; 9 bases are shared with TRBD1. Looked up from germline, CDR1 is MNHNS and CDR2 is SASEGT. V trimming: 6 bases; J trimming: 0 bases; junction bases outside the gene matches: 5. The CDR3 is 15 residues long. DNA of the CDR3: TGTGCCAGCAGACAGGGGGCTGAAGTGAACACTGAAGCTTTCTTT. It encodes CASRQGAEVNTEAFF.

There are a few counts of this clonotype. The chain links TRBV6-2 or TRBV6-3 to TRBJ2-7; 7 nucleotides match TRBD1. This CDR3 region has 15 residues. From germline, CDR1 is MNHEY and CDR2 SVGEGT. The V segment lost 0 bases and the J segment 5 bases; nucleotides outside the gene matches: 7. CDR3 nucleotide sequence: TGTGCCAGCAGTTACTCTTACAGGGGATACGACGAGCAGTACTTC. Translation gives CASSYSYRGYDEQYF.

The chain uses TRBV12-3 or TRBV12-4 and TRBJ2-7; tentative D call: TRBD2 (6 bases). V gave up 5 bases and J gave up 5 bases, with 16 bases separating them. CDR3 length equals 14 residues. The CDR3 DNA is TGTGCCAGCAGTCCCCTCTTGGGGGGAAACGAGCAGTACTTC. Protein sequence: CASSPLLGGNEQYF.

This clonotype was detected only a few times. CDR3 nucleotides: TGTGCCAGCAGTTCCCGAGCGGGAGGGGACACAGATACGCAGTATTTT. Translation gives CASSSRAGGDTDTQYF. The chain links TRBV12-3 or TRBV12-4 to TRBJ2-3; 10 bases fit TRBD2. The J segment lost 2 bases and the V segment lost 4 bases, leaving 6 bases of the junction unmatched. The CDR3 is 16 residues long.

The genes are TRBV21-1 and TRBJ2-6; the tabulated D call, TRBD1, remains unverified against the DNA. TRBV21-1 is tagged as a pseudogene. The CDR3 extends over 15 amino acids. Here the CDR3 DNA reads TGTGCCAGCAGCCCCCTCAAGGCTGGGGCCAACGTCCTGACTTTC. This translates into CASSPLKAGANVLTF.

The chain recombines TRBV29-1 with TRBJ2-7, with TRBD1 matching 9 bases. The germline CDR1 and CDR2 sequences are SQVTM and ANQGSEA. This CDR3 has 13 amino acids. After removal of 3 bases from V and 4 bases from J, the junction contained 4 bases not matched to a gene. CDR3: CSVEGTGRYEQYF. The CDR3 DNA reads as TGCAGCGTTGAGGGGACAGGGAGGTACGAGCAGTACTTC.

This clonotype turned up a few times. This sequence joins TRBV2 and TRBJ2-7; no firm D call. Germline V gene sequence: CDR1 SNHLY, CDR2 FYNNEI. The CDR3 has 12 residues. Deletions cut 10 bases from V and 6 bases from J, with 16 bases between. In nucleotides, the CDR3 is TGTGCCAAAGGTCCCCCCTTAGCCGAGCAGTACTTC. It translates to CAKGPPLAEQYF.

This clonotype appeared a few times. This chain uses TRBV6-5 with TRBJ1-5; tentatively, D is TRBD1 (6 bases). The V gene's germline CDR1 is MNHEY and CDR2 SVGAGI. V lost 0 bases, J lost 5 bases, and 14 bases lay in between. This CDR3 is 16 amino acids long. The DNA of the CDR3 is TGTGCCAGCAGTTACTCGAACAGGGACGGTGATCAGCCCCAGCATTTT. This gives the protein CASSYSNRDGDQPQHF.

This clonotype was observed a handful of times. This rearrangement joins TRBV29-1 to TRBJ2-5; D may be TRBD1 or TRBD2 (6 bases each). Trimming removed 6 bases at V and 5 bases at J, with 16 bases between. Per germline, CDR1 SQVTM and CDR2 ANQGSEA. The CDR3 runs to 13 residues. CDR3 nucleotides: TGCAGCGTCCCAAGTGGGGGGCCGGAGACCCAGTACTTC. Protein sequence: CSVPSGGPETQYF. Combining the CDR3 with reference TRBV29-1 and TRBJ2-5 gives the whole variable domain SAVISQKPSRDICQRGTSLTIQCQVDSQVTMMFWYRQQPGQSLTLIATANQGSEATYESGFVIDKFPISRPNLTFSTLTVSNMSPEDSSIYLCSVPSGGPETQYFGPGTRLLVL.